The T cell receptor beta chain under discussion was sequenced for a study of cytomegalovirus exposure and HLA in healthy donors. Concerning this clone itself: Its antigen is unidentified.

The PCR contained 60 Vbeta and 13 Jbeta primers. The protocol was immunoSEQ multiplex PCR, while the TCRdb copy is restricted to in-frame clones and leaves out a portion. The table has around 100,000 clones, roughly three fifths seen once. The ends were cut back, 8 bases at V and 0 bases at J, with 8 bases in the middle. This CDR3 is 14 amino acids long. Germline CDR1 is KGHSH and CDR2 is LQKENI. Study results and caveats: Cytomegalovirus-associated status was assigned to approximately 160 TCR beta chains. Most sequenced TCRs were rare (though some public TCRs occurred in many donors). In a later analysis, specific HLA alleles were associated with 16,000 or so TCR beta sequences at a 0.05 false discovery rate. The classifier reportedly diagnosed cytomegalovirus status with high sensitivity and specificity.

The V gene is TRBV18, the J gene TRBJ1-6; D uncertain. This receptor was taken from a young man in good health and CMV-seropositive. The sample was PBMCs. CDR3 nucleotides: TGTGCCAGCGTAGGGAGCTCCTATAATTCACCCCTCCACTTT. The encoded protein is CASVGSSYNSPLHF.